The clone carrying this TCR beta chain was seen just once. What it binds is unknown. The study left out patients who had uncontrolled infection, other autoimmune disease, pregnancy or lactation. The PBMCs had their origin in approximately 10 ml of fresh peripheral blood. The entry originates in a study of T cells in Graves' hyperthyroidism and ophthalmopathy. What was amplified from RNA transcripts were TCR beta CDR3 regions. The HTBI primer set was used in a first-round RT-PCR of the TCR CDR3. TCRdb used MiXCR to reprocess the multiplex PCR reads, holding one entry per CDR3 protein. The data show over 700,000 distinct CDR3 sequences, over 35% seen once. General observations from the study: Most clonotypes that expanded in the thyroid above 0.001 also showed up in blood.

Sample: blood. This sequence was found in a man aged 18 to 35 with Graves' hyperthyroidism.

Written as DNA, the CDR3 is TGCAGCGTTACAGGGGGAGGACAGGGCTTCACTGAAGCTTTCTTT. Its protein product is CSVTGGGQGFTEAFF. J is TRBJ1-1 and V is TRBV29-1; 8 bases are a match to TRBD1. The V and J ends lost 5 bases and 4 bases, in that order; junction bases with no gene match: 12. From germline, CDR1 is SQVTM and CDR2 ANQGSEA. CDR3 length equals 15 residues.